Listed below are T cell receptor beta chains from one sample, sequenced in a study of beta chain features in type 1 diabetes. Clones were read by immunoSEQ multiplex PCR, and TCRdb kept only the in-frame ones, dropping some. In the table there are 600,000 or so clones, approximately 13% of which are singletons. Sequencing input: naive CD4+ T cells from blood. All receptors derive from a man younger than 45 with type 1 diabetes. The CDR3 runs from the conserved cysteine through the conserved F or W. The order of the fields is D gene, V gene, clone size, J gene, CDR3 length, CDR3 protein, CDR3 DNA. D genes are given only for firm matches. Not all rows give a size; the values are once, few, many and, for expanded clones, a class.

d_call: TRBD1; v_call: TRBV6-5; clone_size: few; j_call: TRBJ1-6; cdr3_length: 15; cdr3_aa: CASSYSGQDNSPLHF; cdr3_nt: TGTGCCAGCAGTTACTCCGGACAGGATAATTCACCCCTCCACTTT
d_call: .; v_call: TRBV19; clone_size: .; j_call: TRBJ1-2; cdr3_length: 14; cdr3_aa: CASSMGTGNYGYTF; cdr3_nt: TGTGCCAGTAGTATGGGCACAGGGAACTATGGCTACACCTTC
d_call: .; v_call: TRBV14; clone_size: few; j_call: TRBJ2-2; cdr3_length: 17; cdr3_aa: CASSQMFAGANTGELFF; cdr3_nt: TGTGCCAGCAGCCAAATGTTCGCGGGGGCCAACACCGGGGAGCTGTTTTTT
d_call: .; v_call: TRBV18; clone_size: few; j_call: TRBJ2-1; cdr3_length: 15; cdr3_aa: CASSPIRGRGNEQFF; cdr3_nt: TGTGCCAGCTCACCAATAAGGGGGAGAGGAAATGAGCAGTTCTTC
d_call: .; v_call: TRBV11-2; clone_size: .; j_call: TRBJ2-7; cdr3_length: 13; cdr3_aa: CASGQTSFYEQYF; cdr3_nt: TGTGCCAGCGGCCAGACGTCCTTCTACGAGCAGTACTTC
d_call: .; v_call: TRBV7-9; clone_size: .; j_call: TRBJ1-2; cdr3_length: 13; cdr3_aa: CASSLVRENGYTF; cdr3_nt: TGTGCCAGCAGCTTGGTCAGGGAGAATGGCTACACCTTC
d_call: .; v_call: TRBV9; clone_size: few; j_call: TRBJ1-2; cdr3_length: 14; cdr3_aa: CASSVVPGEDGYTF; cdr3_nt: TGTGCCAGCAGCGTAGTCCCAGGGGAGGATGGCTACACCTTC
d_call: .; v_call: TRBV2; clone_size: .; j_call: TRBJ2-2; cdr3_length: 12; cdr3_aa: CASSEAGGELFF; cdr3_nt: TGTGCCAGCAGTGAAGCCGGCGGGGAGCTGTTTTTT
d_call: .; v_call: TRBV5-1; clone_size: few; j_call: TRBJ1-1; cdr3_length: 15; cdr3_aa: CASSLEATGNTEAFF; cdr3_nt: TGCGCCAGCAGCTTGGAGGCCACAGGGAACACTGAAGCTTTCTTT
d_call: TRBD2; v_call: TRBV5-1; clone_size: few; j_call: TRBJ2-1; cdr3_length: 14; cdr3_aa: CASERTSGRNEQFF; cdr3_nt: TGCGCCAGCGAGAGGACTAGCGGGAGAAATGAGCAGTTCTTC
d_call: .; v_call: TRBV2; clone_size: few; j_call: TRBJ1-4; cdr3_length: 12; cdr3_aa: CASSRATVELFF; cdr3_nt: TGTGCCAGCAGTCGAGCCACGGTGGAACTGTTTTTT
d_call: TRBD1; v_call: TRBV7-2; clone_size: .; j_call: TRBJ1-5; cdr3_length: 15; cdr3_aa: CASSTGLGDSQPQHF; cdr3_nt: TGTGCCAGCAGCACGGGCCTTGGGGACAGTCAGCCCCAGCATTTT
d_call: .; v_call: TRBV10-3; clone_size: few; j_call: TRBJ2-1; cdr3_length: 16; cdr3_aa: CAISESKGLSYNEQFF; cdr3_nt: TGTGCCATCAGTGAGTCGAAGGGACTCTCCTACAATGAGCAGTTCTTC
d_call: TRBD2; v_call: TRBV4-3; clone_size: .; j_call: TRBJ2-5; cdr3_length: 17; cdr3_aa: CASSRRTSGASGETQYF; cdr3_nt: TGCGCCAGCAGCCGCAGAACTAGCGGGGCCTCCGGGGAGACCCAGTACTTC
d_call: TRBD1; v_call: TRBV7-2; clone_size: .; j_call: TRBJ2-7; cdr3_length: 13; cdr3_aa: CASSLRQGTEQYF; cdr3_nt: TGTGCCAGCAGCCTCCGACAGGGAACCGAGCAGTACTTC
d_call: .; v_call: TRBV18; clone_size: .; j_call: TRBJ2-3; cdr3_length: 17; cdr3_aa: CASSPPSRRGPTDTQYF; cdr3_nt: TGTGCCAGCTCACCCCCTTCCAGACGGGGGCCCACAGATACGCAGTATTTT
d_call: TRBD2; v_call: TRBV5-8; clone_size: .; j_call: TRBJ2-3; cdr3_length: 16; cdr3_aa: CASSLVAGGYTDTQYF; cdr3_nt: TGTGCCAGCAGCCTGGTGGCGGGGGGATACACAGATACGCAGTATTTT
d_call: .; v_call: TRBV7-8; clone_size: .; j_call: TRBJ1-5; cdr3_length: 13; cdr3_aa: CASSLDSNQPQHF; cdr3_nt: TGTGCCAGCAGCTTAGACAGCAATCAGCCCCAGCATTTT
d_call: TRBD2; v_call: TRBV7-2; clone_size: few; j_call: TRBJ2-5; cdr3_length: 15; cdr3_aa: CASRRQGLTQETQYF; cdr3_nt: TGTGCCAGCAGACGGCAGGGACTAACACAAGAGACCCAGTACTTC
d_call: TRBD2; v_call: TRBV30; clone_size: .; j_call: TRBJ2-5; cdr3_length: 15; cdr3_aa: CAWTTGLAGQETQYF; cdr3_nt: TGTGCCTGGACCACTGGACTAGCGGGGCAAGAGACCCAGTACTTC
d_call: .; v_call: TRBV28; clone_size: .; j_call: TRBJ2-7; cdr3_length: 14; cdr3_aa: CASSLGRRSYEQYF; cdr3_nt: TGTGCCAGCAGTTTAGGCCGCAGATCCTACGAGCAGTACTTC
d_call: TRBD2; v_call: TRBV7-2; clone_size: few; j_call: TRBJ2-5; cdr3_length: 14; cdr3_aa: CASSLVGGGETQYF; cdr3_nt: TGTGCCAGCAGCTTAGTTGGCGGGGGTGAGACCCAGTACTTC
d_call: TRBD1; v_call: TRBV30; clone_size: few; j_call: TRBJ1-2; cdr3_length: 13; cdr3_aa: CAWTTGGIYGYTF; cdr3_nt: TGTGCCTGGACGACAGGGGGAATCTATGGCTACACCTTC
d_call: .; v_call: TRBV6-1; clone_size: few; j_call: TRBJ1-1; cdr3_length: 12; cdr3_aa: CASTKRNTEAFF; cdr3_nt: TGTGCCAGCACGAAAAGGAACACTGAAGCTTTCTTT
d_call: .; v_call: TRBV6-1; clone_size: few; j_call: TRBJ1-4; cdr3_length: 14; cdr3_aa: CASNQEQRGEKLFF; cdr3_nt: TGTGCCAGCAACCAAGAACAGCGGGGAGAAAAACTGTTTTTT
d_call: TRBD2; v_call: TRBV25-1; clone_size: few; j_call: TRBJ2-7; cdr3_length: 15; cdr3_aa: CASSEASGGLFEQYF; cdr3_nt: TGTGCCAGCAGTGAAGCCAGCGGGGGGTTGTTCGAGCAGTACTTC
d_call: .; v_call: TRBV30; clone_size: .; j_call: TRBJ1-4; cdr3_length: 14; cdr3_aa: CAWGATGAGEKLFF; cdr3_nt: TGTGCCTGGGGCGCGACGGGGGCAGGGGAAAAACTGTTTTTT
d_call: .; v_call: TRBV6-5; clone_size: .; j_call: TRBJ2-3; cdr3_length: 16; cdr3_aa: CASSYVGGLSTDTQYF; cdr3_nt: TGTGCCAGCAGTTACGTCGGGGGCCTCTCCACAGATACGCAGTATTTT
d_call: .; v_call: TRBV5-6; clone_size: few; j_call: TRBJ1-3; cdr3_length: 14; cdr3_aa: CASSLEVTGNTIYF; cdr3_nt: TGTGCCAGCAGCTTGGAGGTAACTGGAAACACCATATATTTT
d_call: TRBD1; v_call: TRBV28; clone_size: .; j_call: TRBJ2-7; cdr3_length: 14; cdr3_aa: CASSLPLHRTGQYF; cdr3_nt: TGTGCCAGCAGCCTCCCCTTACATCGGACAGGGCAGTACTTC
d_call: .; v_call: TRBV7-2; clone_size: few; j_call: TRBJ1-6; cdr3_length: 14; cdr3_aa: CASSLEQGSSPLHF; cdr3_nt: TGTGCCAGCAGCTTAGAGCAGGGTAGCTCACCCCTCCACTTT
d_call: .; v_call: TRBV9; clone_size: .; j_call: TRBJ2-2; cdr3_length: 12; cdr3_aa: CASSPRVGELFF; cdr3_nt: TGTGCCAGCAGCCCGAGGGTCGGGGAGCTGTTTTTT
d_call: .; v_call: TRBV25-1; clone_size: .; j_call: TRBJ2-3; cdr3_length: 14; cdr3_aa: CASSPTGERGGQYF; cdr3_nt: TGTGCCAGCAGTCCGACAGGGGAACGGGGGGGGCAGTATTTT
d_call: TRBD1; v_call: TRBV5-1; clone_size: few; j_call: TRBJ2-7; cdr3_length: 15; cdr3_aa: CASSLRTGGSYEQYF; cdr3_nt: TGCGCCAGCAGCCTTCGGACAGGGGGCTCCTACGAGCAGTACTTC
d_call: .; v_call: TRBV30; clone_size: .; j_call: TRBJ1-5; cdr3_length: 13; cdr3_aa: CAWTPQGGQPQHF; cdr3_nt: TGTGCCTGGACCCCACAGGGTGGTCAGCCCCAGCATTTT
d_call: .; v_call: TRBV10-3; clone_size: .; j_call: TRBJ2-5; cdr3_length: 13; cdr3_aa: CAIQPRAGETQYF; cdr3_nt: TGTGCCATTCAACCACGGGCGGGGGAGACCCAGTACTTC
d_call: TRBD1; v_call: TRBV28; clone_size: .; j_call: TRBJ2-1; cdr3_length: 15; cdr3_aa: CASSLFGQGLNEQFF; cdr3_nt: TGTGCCAGCAGTTTATTCGGACAGGGTTTAAATGAGCAGTTCTTC
d_call: .; v_call: TRBV4-2; clone_size: few; j_call: TRBJ2-1; cdr3_length: 15; cdr3_aa: CASSQGQGSNNEQFF; cdr3_nt: TGTGCCAGCAGCCAAGGGCAGGGGTCTAACAATGAGCAGTTCTTC
d_call: TRBD1; v_call: TRBV10-3; clone_size: few; j_call: TRBJ2-1; cdr3_length: 14; cdr3_aa: CAISERDRDNEQFF; cdr3_nt: TGTGCCATCAGTGAGCGGGACAGGGACAATGAGCAGTTCTTC
d_call: .; v_call: TRBV9; clone_size: few; j_call: TRBJ1-2; cdr3_length: 14; cdr3_aa: CASSVERDNYGYTF; cdr3_nt: TGTGCCAGCAGCGTAGAAAGGGATAACTATGGCTACACCTTC
d_call: .; v_call: TRBV28; clone_size: .; j_call: TRBJ2-3; cdr3_length: 14; cdr3_aa: CASRDTTGGDTQYF; cdr3_nt: TGTGCCAGCAGGGATACGACAGGAGGGGATACGCAGTATTTT
d_call: TRBD1; v_call: TRBV29-1; clone_size: few; j_call: TRBJ2-1; cdr3_length: 16; cdr3_aa: CSVPGQGVYGYNEQFF; cdr3_nt: TGCAGCGTACCGGGACAGGGCGTCTACGGGTACAATGAGCAGTTCTTC
d_call: TRBD1; v_call: TRBV6-5; clone_size: few; j_call: TRBJ1-5; cdr3_length: 15; cdr3_aa: CASSLTGGSNQPQHF; cdr3_nt: TGTGCCAGCAGTCTGACAGGGGGCAGCAATCAGCCCCAGCATTTT
d_call: .; v_call: TRBV4-3; clone_size: few; j_call: TRBJ1-2; cdr3_length: 13; cdr3_aa: CASSQVRGSGYTF; cdr3_nt: TGCGCCAGCAGCCAAGTCAGGGGTAGCGGCTACACCTTC
d_call: .; v_call: TRBV7-2; clone_size: .; j_call: TRBJ2-3; cdr3_length: 14; cdr3_aa: CASRLATGTDTQYF; cdr3_nt: TGTGCCAGCAGGCTAGCGACCGGCACAGATACGCAGTATTTT
d_call: .; v_call: TRBV25-1; clone_size: .; j_call: TRBJ2-5; cdr3_length: 14; cdr3_aa: CASSEIGGQETQYF; cdr3_nt: TGTGCCAGCAGTGAGATAGGAGGGCAAGAGACCCAGTACTTC
d_call: .; v_call: TRBV4-2; clone_size: .; j_call: TRBJ1-2; cdr3_length: 13; cdr3_aa: CASSQEDTHGYTF; cdr3_nt: TGTGCCAGCAGCCAAGAGGACACTCATGGCTACACCTTC
d_call: TRBD1; v_call: TRBV4-1; clone_size: .; j_call: TRBJ1-4; cdr3_length: 17; cdr3_aa: CASSHGVVRLGQGELFF; cdr3_nt: TGCGCCAGCAGCCATGGAGTGGTCAGGCTGGGACAGGGGGAACTGTTTTTT
d_call: .; v_call: TRBV19; clone_size: .; j_call: TRBJ2-2; cdr3_length: 14; cdr3_aa: CASSIGWGTGELFF; cdr3_nt: TGTGCCAGTAGTATTGGGTGGGGCACCGGGGAGCTGTTTTTT
d_call: TRBD2; v_call: TRBV4-2; clone_size: few; j_call: TRBJ2-1; cdr3_length: 16; cdr3_aa: CASSQALAGDYNEQFF; cdr3_nt: TGTGCCAGCAGCCAAGCCCTAGCGGGGGATTACAATGAGCAGTTCTTC
d_call: .; v_call: TRBV9; clone_size: few; j_call: TRBJ1-2; cdr3_length: 14; cdr3_aa: CASSVDPGISGYTF; cdr3_nt: TGTGCCAGCAGCGTAGATCCAGGGATCTCTGGCTACACCTTC
d_call: .; v_call: TRBV19; clone_size: .; j_call: TRBJ1-4; cdr3_length: 15; cdr3_aa: CASSSRDTSNEKLFF; cdr3_nt: TGTGCCAGTAGTTCCCGGGACACCTCTAATGAAAAACTGTTTTTT
d_call: .; v_call: TRBV6-5; clone_size: few; j_call: TRBJ1-4; cdr3_length: 15; cdr3_aa: CASSYSDRRNEKLFF; cdr3_nt: TGTGCCAGCAGTTACTCGGATAGGAGAAACGAAAAACTGTTTTTT
d_call: .; v_call: TRBV7-2; clone_size: few; j_call: TRBJ2-2; cdr3_length: 16; cdr3_aa: CASSLVGGKNTGELFF; cdr3_nt: TGTGCCAGCAGCTTAGTGGGTGGGAAGAACACCGGGGAGCTGTTTTTT